Presented here are 23 T cell receptor beta chains from one specimen sequenced in a study of blood T cells in healthy people across ages. Next came a second PCR, run for 7 to 11 cycles, which used a sample-barcoded 5' primer along with a J-beta primer mix. TCRdb re-analysed the 5' RACE reads in MiXCR, keeping a single row per CDR3 protein. Among 600,000 to 900,000 distinct CDR3 sequences listed, roughly 25% were seen once. The data also belong to a second study, concerning T cells of mothers and their children.

The specimen sequenced was blood. All receptors derive from a boy aged 5-17 years in good health.

The sample holds a few counts of this clonotype. The CDR3 reads CAFTDRSYGYTF. The CDR3 region has the DNA TGTGCCTTCACAGACCGTTCCTATGGCTACACCTTC. The genes are TRBV30 and TRBJ1-2; the D is unclear. The CDR3 contains 12 residues. V lost 7 bases to trimming and J lost 4 bases, with 13 bases between them. Germline V gene data show CDR1 as GTSNPN and CDR2 as SVGIG (reference sequence).

The chain couples TRBV7-2 to TRBJ1-1; weak D call: TRBD1 (5 bases). The CDR3 loop spans 14 amino acids. The V gene's germline CDR1 is SGHTA and CDR2 FQGNSA. The V end lost 4 bases, the J end lost 0 bases, and 9 bases lay between the germline ends. The CDR3 sequence is CASSSQVMNTEAFF. The DNA for the CDR3 is TGTGCCAGCAGCTCACAGGTCATGAACACTGAAGCTTTCTTT.

The table lists this clonotype with a few counts. The chain employs TRBV18 and TRBJ2-3, with 11 bases lining up with TRBD2. V lost 2 bases to trimming and J lost 0 bases; unmatched junction nucleotides: 13. The V gene's germline CDR1 is KGHSH and CDR2 LQKENI. There are 20 residues in the CDR3. The CDR3 loop is CASSPFRLAGGRLSTDTQYF. In DNA, the CDR3 is TGTGCCAGCTCACCATTTCGGCTAGCGGGGGGCCGGTTGAGCACAGATACGCAGTATTTT.

The chain carries TRBV2 and TRBJ2-7; D gene uncertain. The CDR3 sequence is 13 residues long. The germline CDR1 and CDR2 sequences are SNHLY and FYNNEI. With 4 bases removed from V and 3 bases from J, the gap between germline ends came to 10 bases. The CDR3 DNA sequence: TGTGCCAGCAGTGGACGGTACTTCTACGAGCAGTACTTC. Translation gives CASSGRYFYEQYF.

The genes are TRBV6-6 and TRBJ2-3, with 7 bases fitting TRBD2. Germline V gives CDR1 MNHNY, CDR2 SVGAGI (reference sequence). The CDR3 runs to 12 residues. Trimming cost V 6 bases and J 5 bases; bases outside gene matches: 2. The CDR3 DNA reads as TGTGCCAGCAGACCGGGAGGAGATACGCAGTATTTT. Amino acid sequence: CASRPGGDTQYF.

This clonotype was recorded only once. The CDR3 loop reads CASRQDRNTEAFF. The DNA of the CDR3 is TGCGCCAGCAGACAAGACAGGAACACTGAAGCTTTCTTT. V gene TRBV5-1 combines with J gene TRBJ1-1, with TRBD1 as a possible D gene (5 bases). V lost 5 bases to trimming and J lost 1 base, with 9 bases between them. The CDR3 totals 13 residues. Germline V gene data show CDR1 as SGHRS and CDR2 as YFSETQ.

In regard to this clonotype: A clone one base away is much larger, so this may be a read error. The chain carries TRBV12-3 or TRBV12-4 and TRBJ1-5; TRBD1 agrees at 7 bases. The CDR3 totals 13 residues. Trimming removed 6 bases from V and 4 bases from J; junction bases left unmatched: 3. DNA for the CDR3: TGTGCCAGCAGGTCGACAGGGAATCAGCCCCAGCATTTT. It specifies CASRSTGNQPQHF.

The V gene is TRBV5-1, the J gene TRBJ2-7; D gene unclear. The V end lost 0 bases, the J end lost 0 bases, and 7 bases lay between the germline ends. There are 14 residues in the CDR3. Germline V gene data show CDR1 as SGHRS and CDR2 as YFSETQ. The CDR3 DNA reads TGCGCCAGCAGCTTGGTAGAGAGCTCCTACGAGCAGTACTTC. It specifies CASSLVESSYEQYF.

This clonotype was detected only a few times. This sequence joins TRBV14 and TRBJ2-3; 9 bases are a match to TRBD2. Germline CDR1 SGHDN, CDR2 FVKESK. The V gene end was trimmed by 1 base and the J gene end by 5 bases; junction bases not matched to a gene: 10. The CDR3 consists of 17 residues. The CDR3 sequence: CASSQGRWLAGLDTQYF. The CDR3 region has the DNA TGTGCCAGCAGCCAAGGTCGTTGGCTAGCGGGGTTAGATACGCAGTATTTT.

J is TRBJ2-1 and V is TRBV7-2; D not resolved. Germline-derived CDR1 and CDR2 are SGHTA and FQGNSA. The CDR3 sequence is 15 residues long. Trimming shortened V by 2 bases and J by 3 bases, and 11 bases separated the two germline ends. CDR3: CASSLIWPYYNEQFF. CDR3 in DNA: TGTGCCAGCAGCTTAATTTGGCCATACTACAATGAGCAGTTCTTC.

V and J are TRBV5-1 and TRBJ2-5, with D possibly matching TRBD2 (6 bases). Trimming pared 5 bases from V and 4 bases from J, leaving 18 bases between. Germline loops: CDR1 SGHRS, CDR2 YFSETQ. CDR3 length: 15 amino acids. CDR3 sequence reads: CASSSGVLAPETQYF. CDR3 in DNA: TGCGCCAGCAGTTCCGGAGTACTAGCCCCAGAGACCCAGTACTTC.

The chain has TRBV6-5 and TRBJ1-2; no definite D call. In germline, CDR1 is MNHEY, CDR2 SVGAGI. CDR3 length: 13 residues. Trimming cost V 5 bases and J 6 bases, with 13 bases left between them. The chain's CDR3 is CASSRYHENGYTF. The CDR3 bases are TGTGCCAGCAGTCGCTATCATGAGAATGGCTACACCTTC.

The rearrangement uses TRBV7-9 and TRBJ1-2; no firm D call. The CDR3 loop spans 14 amino acids. Germline assignment: CDR1 SEHNR and CDR2 FQNEAQ (reference sequence). V was clipped by 4 bases and J by 0 bases, with 9 bases between them. The CDR3 sequence: CASSSLTTNYGYTF. CDR3 nucleotide sequence: TGTGCCAGCAGCTCCCTGACCACTAACTATGGCTACACCTTC.

The V and J genes are TRBV14 and TRBJ1-2; D might be TRBD1 (5 bases). Germline CDR1 is SGHDN and CDR2 is FVKESK. Trimming shortened V by 0 bases and J by 4 bases, and 9 bases separated the two germline ends. The CDR3 consists of 14 residues. The chain's CDR3 is CASSQDTGPYGYTF. The CDR3 nucleotides are TGTGCCAGCAGCCAAGATACAGGACCCTATGGCTACACCTTC.

The chain combines TRBV6-6 with TRBJ2-5, with TRBD2 identical over 8 bases. The J call may be incorrect, as the DNA end agrees better with TRBJ2-1. Germline V lookup: CDR1 MNHNY, CDR2 SVGAGI (reference sequence). The CDR3 consists of 14 residues. In DNA, the CDR3 is TGTGCCACCGGGCGGGGGGCCCCCTACAATGAGCAGTTCTTC. Protein sequence: CATGRGAPYNEQFF.

The J gene is TRBJ2-5, the V gene TRBV29-1; 9 nucleotides match TRBD1. Germline lookup yields CDR1 SQVTM and CDR2 ANQGSEA. The CDR3 has 14 amino acids. With V trimmed by 2 bases and J by 7 bases, 8 bases remained unmatched. CDR3 region: CSVEYGTGSGTQYF. As DNA, the CDR3 is TGCAGCGTTGAATATGGGACAGGGTCTGGGACCCAGTACTTC.

The chain is built from TRBV12-3 or TRBV12-4 and TRBJ1-5; D gene ambiguous. The CDR3 spans 13 residues. Trimming cost V 7 bases and J 9 bases, with 16 bases left between them. CDR3 coding DNA: TGTGCCAGCACTCGAGGGTCTCGGGGGCCCCAGCATTTT. Its protein is CASTRGSRGPQHF.

This chain links TRBV9 with TRBJ2-1; TRBD1 matches at 9 bases. The length of the CDR3 is 16 residues. Trimming at V came to 4 bases and at J to 12 bases, leaving 17 bases not matched to a gene. Germline-derived CDR1 and CDR2 are SGDLS and YYNGEE. The CDR3 spells CASSPTRDRVPSAQFF. CDR3 bases: TGTGCCAGCAGCCCTACCCGGGACAGGGTTCCCTCTGCGCAGTTCTTC.

This clonotype was seen ten or more times. The chain combines TRBV6-6 with TRBJ2-7, with a possible D match to TRBD1 (5 bases). The CDR3 covers 16 residues. Germline V gene data show CDR1 as MNHNY and CDR2 as SVGAGI (reference sequence). V shed 6 bases and J shed 6 bases, with 24 bases lying between them. The CDR3 coding sequence is TGTGCCAGCAGCTACACCGCGACAGAGACCTCAGGCGAGCAGTACTTC. Amino acid sequence: CASSYTATETSGEQYF.

This clonotype was seen more than once but under ten times. The chain employs TRBV29-1 and TRBJ1-1; the D gene is possibly TRBD1 (5 bases). CDR1 is SQVTM, CDR2 ANQGSEA, per germline. Between the trimmed V and J ends, which lost 6 bases and 6 bases, there was a span of 14 bases. The CDR3 has 12 amino acids. The CDR3 region has the DNA TGCAGCGTGTCGGTGTTGGGGGCTGAAGCTTTCTTT. Translating gives CSVSVLGAEAFF.

This clonotype appeared a few times. The chain is built from TRBV9 and TRBJ2-3; 11 bases are shared with TRBD2. V shed 3 bases and J 2 bases; nucleotides not matched to a gene: 8. From germline, CDR1 is SGDLS and CDR2 YYNGEE. The CDR3 consists of 17 residues. For the CDR3, the DNA is TGTGCCAGCAGCGGTTCTAGCGGGGGGCCTACCACAGATACGCAGTATTTT. This codes for CASSGSSGGPTTDTQYF.

This clonotype was seen a handful of times. The chain recombines TRBV7-9 with TRBJ2-2; the match to TRBD1 covers 8 bases. Trimming at V came to 5 bases and at J to 3 bases, leaving 14 bases not matched to a gene. The V gene's germline CDR1 is SEHNR and CDR2 FQNEAQ (reference sequence). The CDR3 length is 18 residues. The CDR3 loop is CASSEWGQEGRYTGELFF. The CDR3 DNA reads TGTGCCAGCAGCGAGTGGGGACAGGAGGGGCGTTACACCGGGGAGCTGTTTTTT.

CDR3 DNA: TGTGCCAGCCTCACCCAAGGATGGGTCCGTATGAACACTGAAGCTTTCTTT. It is translated as CASLTQGWVRMNTEAFF. The chain couples TRBV12-3 or TRBV12-4 to TRBJ1-1; D gene uncertain. Trimming stripped 8 bases from V and 0 bases from J, with 22 bases between. There are 17 residues in the CDR3.